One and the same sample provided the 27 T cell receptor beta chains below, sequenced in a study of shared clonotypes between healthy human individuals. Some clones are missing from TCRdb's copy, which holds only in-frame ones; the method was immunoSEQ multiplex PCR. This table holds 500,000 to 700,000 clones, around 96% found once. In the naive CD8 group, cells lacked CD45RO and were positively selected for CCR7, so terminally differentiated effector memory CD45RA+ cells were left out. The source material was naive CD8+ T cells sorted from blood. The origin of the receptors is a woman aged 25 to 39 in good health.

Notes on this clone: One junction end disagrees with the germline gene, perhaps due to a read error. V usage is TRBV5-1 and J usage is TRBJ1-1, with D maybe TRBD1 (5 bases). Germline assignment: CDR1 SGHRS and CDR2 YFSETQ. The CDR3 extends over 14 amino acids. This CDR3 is CACRVGDRNTEAFF. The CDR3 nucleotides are TGCGCCTGCAGGGTAGGGGATCGGAACACTGAAGCTTTCTTT.

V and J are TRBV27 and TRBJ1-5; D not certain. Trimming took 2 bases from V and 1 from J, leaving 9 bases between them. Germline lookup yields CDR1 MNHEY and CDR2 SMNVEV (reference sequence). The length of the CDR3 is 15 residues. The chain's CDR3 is CASSLGVESNQPQHF. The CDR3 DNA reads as TGTGCCAGCAGTTTAGGAGTGGAGAGCAATCAGCCCCAGCATTTT.

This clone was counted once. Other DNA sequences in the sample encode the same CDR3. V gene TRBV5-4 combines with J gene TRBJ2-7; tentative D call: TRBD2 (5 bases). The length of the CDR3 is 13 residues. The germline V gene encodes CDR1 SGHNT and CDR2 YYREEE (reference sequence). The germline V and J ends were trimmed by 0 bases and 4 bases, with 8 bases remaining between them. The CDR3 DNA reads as TGTGCCAGCAGCTTGGGCGGAGGTTACGAGCAGTACTTC. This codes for CASSLGGGYEQYF.

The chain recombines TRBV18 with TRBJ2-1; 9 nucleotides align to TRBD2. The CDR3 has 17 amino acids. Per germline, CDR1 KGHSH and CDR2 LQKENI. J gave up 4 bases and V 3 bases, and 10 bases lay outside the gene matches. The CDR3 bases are TGTGCCAGCTCACCGGCGGCTAGCGGGAAGGGGTACAATGAGCAGTTCTTC. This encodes CASSPAASGKGYNEQFF.

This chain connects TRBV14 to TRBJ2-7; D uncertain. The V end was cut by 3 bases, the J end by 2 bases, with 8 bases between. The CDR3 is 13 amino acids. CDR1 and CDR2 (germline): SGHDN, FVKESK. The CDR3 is CASSHGSPYEQYF. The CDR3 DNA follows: TGTGCCAGCAGCCACGGCAGCCCCTACGAGCAGTACTTC.

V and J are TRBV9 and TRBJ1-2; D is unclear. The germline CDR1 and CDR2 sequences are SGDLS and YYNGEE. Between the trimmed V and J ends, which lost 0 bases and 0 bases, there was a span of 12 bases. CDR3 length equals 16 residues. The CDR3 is CASSVDTALANYGYTF. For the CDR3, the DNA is TGTGCCAGCAGCGTAGACACAGCATTAGCTAACTATGGCTACACCTTC. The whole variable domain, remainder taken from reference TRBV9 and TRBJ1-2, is DSGVTQTPKHLITATGQRVTLRCSPRSGDLSVYWYQQSLDQGLQFLIQYYNGEERAKGNILERFSAQQFPDLHSELNLSSLELGDSALYFCASSVDTALANYGYTFGSGTRLTVV.

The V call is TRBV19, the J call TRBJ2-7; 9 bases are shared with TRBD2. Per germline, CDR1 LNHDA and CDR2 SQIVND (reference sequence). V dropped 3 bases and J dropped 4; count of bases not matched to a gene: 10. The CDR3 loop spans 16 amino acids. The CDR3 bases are TGTGCCAGTAGTATGAGCTCTAGCGGGAATCTTTACGAGCAGTACTTC. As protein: CASSMSSSGNLYEQYF. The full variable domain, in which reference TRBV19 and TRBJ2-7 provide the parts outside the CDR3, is DGGITQSPKYLFRKEGQNVTLSCEQNLNHDAMYWYRQDPGQGLRLIYYSQIVNDFQKGDIAEGYSVSREKKESFPLTVTSAQKNPTAFYLCASSMSSSGNLYEQYFGPGTRLTVT.

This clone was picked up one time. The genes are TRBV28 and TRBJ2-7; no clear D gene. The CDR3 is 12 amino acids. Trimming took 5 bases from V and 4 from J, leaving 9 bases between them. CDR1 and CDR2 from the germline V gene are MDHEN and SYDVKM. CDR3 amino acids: CASSHPSYEQYF. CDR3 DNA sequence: TGTGCCAGCAGTCACCCGAGTTACGAGCAGTACTTC.

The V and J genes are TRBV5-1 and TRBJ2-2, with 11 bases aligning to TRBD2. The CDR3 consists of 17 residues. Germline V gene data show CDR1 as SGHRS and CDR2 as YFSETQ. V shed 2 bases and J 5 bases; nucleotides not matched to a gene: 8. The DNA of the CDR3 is TGCGCCAGCAGCTTCTCGATAGCGGGAGGGCGAACCGGGGAGCTGTTTTTT. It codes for CASSFSIAGGRTGELFF.

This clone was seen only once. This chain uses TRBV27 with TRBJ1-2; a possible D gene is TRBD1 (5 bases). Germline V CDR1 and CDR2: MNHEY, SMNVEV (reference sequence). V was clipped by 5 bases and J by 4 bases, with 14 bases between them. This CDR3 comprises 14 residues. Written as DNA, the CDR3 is TGTGCCAGCAGTCCCCGGGACGGACTCTATGGCTACACCTTC. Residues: CASSPRDGLYGYTF.

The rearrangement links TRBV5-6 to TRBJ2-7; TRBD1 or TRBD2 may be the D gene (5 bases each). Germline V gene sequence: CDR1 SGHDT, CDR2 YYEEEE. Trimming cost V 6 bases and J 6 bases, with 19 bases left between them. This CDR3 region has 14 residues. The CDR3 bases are TGTGCCAGCACCTTCGGGCTGTCTGGGGGCGAGCAGTACTTC. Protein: CASTFGLSGGEQYF.

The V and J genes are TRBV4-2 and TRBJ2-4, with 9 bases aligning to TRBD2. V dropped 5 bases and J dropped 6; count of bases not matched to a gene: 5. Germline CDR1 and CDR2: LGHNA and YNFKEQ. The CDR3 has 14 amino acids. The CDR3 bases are TGTGCCAGCAGCGTAAGCGGGAGGCGAAACATTCAGTACTTC. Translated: CASSVSGRRNIQYF.

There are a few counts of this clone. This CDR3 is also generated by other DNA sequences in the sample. DNA of the CDR3: TGCGCCAGCAGCCAAGTTGGGTCAGGACAAGAGACCCAGTACTTC. Translating it yields CASSQVGSGQETQYF. The V and J genes are TRBV4-1 and TRBJ2-5; no reliable D call. Germline loops: CDR1 MGHRA, CDR2 YSYEKL. V gave up 1 base and J gave up 2 bases, with 11 bases separating them. The CDR3 totals 15 residues.

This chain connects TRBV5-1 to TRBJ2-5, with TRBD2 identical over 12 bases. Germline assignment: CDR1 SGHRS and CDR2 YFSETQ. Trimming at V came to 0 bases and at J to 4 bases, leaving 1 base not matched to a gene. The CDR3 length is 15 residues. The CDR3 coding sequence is TGCGCCAGCAGCTTGGGACTAGCGGGAGTAGAGACCCAGTACTTC. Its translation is CASSLGLAGVETQYF. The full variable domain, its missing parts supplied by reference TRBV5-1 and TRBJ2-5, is KAGVTQTPRYLIKTRGQQVTLSCSPISGHRSVSWYQQTPGQGLQFLFEYFSETQRNKGNFPGRFSGRQFSNSRSEMNVSTLELGDSALYLCASSLGLAGVETQYFGPGTRLLVL.

This CDR3 is CASSVGGDGEAFF. The DNA for the CDR3 is TGTGCCAGCAGCGTAGGAGGAGATGGTGAAGCTTTCTTT. The chain joins TRBV9 to TRBJ1-1; D unresolved. V dropped 0 bases and J dropped 7 bases, with 10 bases sitting between them. The CDR3 runs 13 residues. CDR1 SGDLS and CDR2 YYNGEE come from the germline V gene.

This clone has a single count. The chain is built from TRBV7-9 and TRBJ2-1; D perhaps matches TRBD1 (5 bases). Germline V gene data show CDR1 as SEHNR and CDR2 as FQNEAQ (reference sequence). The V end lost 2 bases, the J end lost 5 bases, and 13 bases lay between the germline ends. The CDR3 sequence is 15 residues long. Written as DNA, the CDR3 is TGTGCCAGCAGCTTACCGCAGGGCCCCCACAATGAGCAGTTCTTC. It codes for CASSLPQGPHNEQFF.

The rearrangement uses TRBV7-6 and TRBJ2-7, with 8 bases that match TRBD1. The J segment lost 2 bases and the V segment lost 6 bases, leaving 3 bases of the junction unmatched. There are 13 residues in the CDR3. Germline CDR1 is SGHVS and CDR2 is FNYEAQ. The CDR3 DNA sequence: TGTGCCAGCAGTAGGGACAGGACCTACGAGCAGTACTTC. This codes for CASSRDRTYEQYF.

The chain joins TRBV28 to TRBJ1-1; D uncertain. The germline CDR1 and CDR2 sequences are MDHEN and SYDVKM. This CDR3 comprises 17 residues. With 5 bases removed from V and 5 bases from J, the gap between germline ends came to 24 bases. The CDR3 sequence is CASSDRHYWSRRTEAFF. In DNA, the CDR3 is TGTGCCAGCAGTGACCGACACTACTGGTCGAGGAGGACTGAAGCTTTCTTT.

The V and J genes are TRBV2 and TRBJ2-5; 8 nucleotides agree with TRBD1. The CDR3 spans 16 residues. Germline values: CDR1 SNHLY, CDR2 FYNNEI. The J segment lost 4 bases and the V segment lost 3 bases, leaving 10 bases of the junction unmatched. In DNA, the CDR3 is TGTGCCAGCAGTGACCCCCTGGACAGGGATGGAGAGACCCAGTACTTC. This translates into CASSDPLDRDGETQYF.

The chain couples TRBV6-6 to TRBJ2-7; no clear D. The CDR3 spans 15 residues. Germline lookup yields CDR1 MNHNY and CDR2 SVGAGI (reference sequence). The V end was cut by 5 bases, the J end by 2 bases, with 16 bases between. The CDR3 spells CASSPGRDSPYEQYF. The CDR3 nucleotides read TGTGCCAGCAGTCCCGGACGCGATTCTCCCTACGAGCAGTACTTC.

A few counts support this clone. Here the CDR3 reads CAWRDRGLNQPQHF. The CDR3 DNA sequence: TGTGCCTGGAGGGACAGGGGGCTGAATCAGCCCCAGCATTTT. The chain links TRBV30 to TRBJ1-5; 11 nucleotides line up with TRBD1. Unmatched junction bases numbered 2, after V lost 3 bases and J lost 4 bases. Germline V gives CDR1 GTSNPN, CDR2 SVGIG (reference sequence). CDR3 length: 14 residues.

Written as DNA, the CDR3 is TGTGCCAGCAGTGAGACCGGGACAGGGGAGTACGAGCAGTACTTC. As protein: CASSETGTGEYEQYF. The genes are TRBV6-1 and TRBJ2-7; 10 bases align to TRBD1. Germline V lookup: CDR1 MNHNS, CDR2 SASEGT. V lost 3 bases to trimming and J lost 4 bases; unmatched junction nucleotides: 6. This CDR3 spans 15 amino acids.

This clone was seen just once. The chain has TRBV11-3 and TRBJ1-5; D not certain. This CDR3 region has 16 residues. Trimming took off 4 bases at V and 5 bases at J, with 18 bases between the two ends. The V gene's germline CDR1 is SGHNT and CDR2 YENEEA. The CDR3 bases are TGTGCCAGCAGCTCCCGAAGGGTAGAGGGCTATCAGCCCCAGCATTTT. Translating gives CASSSRRVEGYQPQHF.

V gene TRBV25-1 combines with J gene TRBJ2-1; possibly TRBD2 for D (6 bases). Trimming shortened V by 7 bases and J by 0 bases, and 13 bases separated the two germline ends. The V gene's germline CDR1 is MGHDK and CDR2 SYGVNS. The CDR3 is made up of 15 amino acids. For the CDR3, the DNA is TGTGCCAGCACCCCGGGAGTAGACTCCTACAATGAGCAGTTCTTC. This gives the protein CASTPGVDSYNEQFF.

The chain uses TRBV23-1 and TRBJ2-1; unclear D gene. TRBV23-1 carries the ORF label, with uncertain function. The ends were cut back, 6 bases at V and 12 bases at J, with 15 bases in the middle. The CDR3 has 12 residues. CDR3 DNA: TGCGCCAGCAGCGATCAGGAAGCCGGGCAGTTCTTC. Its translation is CASSDQEAGQFF.

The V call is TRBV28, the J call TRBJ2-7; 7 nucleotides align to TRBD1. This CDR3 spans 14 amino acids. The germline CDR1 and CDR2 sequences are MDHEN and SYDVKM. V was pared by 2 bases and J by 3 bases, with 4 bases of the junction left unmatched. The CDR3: CASSLAGGGYEQYF. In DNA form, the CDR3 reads TGTGCCAGCAGTTTAGCAGGGGGTGGCTACGAGCAGTACTTC.

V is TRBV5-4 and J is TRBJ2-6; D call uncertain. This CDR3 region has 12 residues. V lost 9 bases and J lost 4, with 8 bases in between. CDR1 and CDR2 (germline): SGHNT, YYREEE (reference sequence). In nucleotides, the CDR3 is TGTGCCACCCGGTTAGGGGCCAACGTCCTGACTTTC. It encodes CATRLGANVLTF.